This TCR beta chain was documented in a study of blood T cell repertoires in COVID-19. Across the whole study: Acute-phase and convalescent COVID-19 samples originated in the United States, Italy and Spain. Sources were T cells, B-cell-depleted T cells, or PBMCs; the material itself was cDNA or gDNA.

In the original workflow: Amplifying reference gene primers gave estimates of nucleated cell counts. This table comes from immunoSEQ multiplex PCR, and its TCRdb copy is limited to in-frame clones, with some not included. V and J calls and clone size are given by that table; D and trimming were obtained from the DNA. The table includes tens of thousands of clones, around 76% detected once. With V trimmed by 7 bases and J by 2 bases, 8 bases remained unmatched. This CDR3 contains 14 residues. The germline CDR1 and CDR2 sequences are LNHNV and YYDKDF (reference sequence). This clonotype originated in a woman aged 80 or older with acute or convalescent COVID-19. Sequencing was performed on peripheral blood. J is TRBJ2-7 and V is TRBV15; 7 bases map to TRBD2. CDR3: CATNGGGSAYEQYF. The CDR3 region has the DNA TGTGCCACCAATGGGGGAGGGTCCGCCTACGAGCAGTACTTC.